The 29 T cell receptor beta chains reported below all come from one sample, sequenced in a study of T cell changes during pregnancy in multiple sclerosis. The assay was immunoSEQ multiplex PCR, and TCRdb's table has in-frame clones only and misses some. The sample lists tens of thousands of clones, about 89% seen once, with approximately 0.5% in the top ten. Sequences were derived from CD4+ T cells from peripheral blood mononuclear cells, sampled in the first trimester of pregnancy. These TCRs come from a female donor with multiple sclerosis, enrolled in a pregnancy study.

Turning to this clone: One end of the junction is discordant with germline, which a read error may explain. The rearrangement uses TRBV30 and TRBJ2-1; 7 bases fit TRBD1. CDR3 length: 14 residues. The germline CDR1 and CDR2 sequences are GTSNPN and SVGIG (reference sequence). CDR3 DNA: TGTGTCTGGAGTGGAAGGGGGCCCTACAATGAGCAGTTCTTC. As protein: CVWSGRGPYNEQFF.

This clone was seen a single time. The chain combines TRBV9 with TRBJ2-7; weak D call: TRBD2 (6 bases). CDR1 and CDR2 (germline): SGDLS, YYNGEE. V dropped 0 bases and J dropped 1 base, with 14 bases sitting between them. The CDR3 loop spans 16 amino acids. The CDR3 DNA sequence: TGTGCCAGCAGCGTAGGGTGGGGAGGCCCTTCCTACGAGCAGTACTTC. Protein: CASSVGWGGPSYEQYF.

The V gene is TRBV9, the J gene TRBJ2-1, with no clear D. The CDR3 spans 14 residues. Trimming took 6 bases from V and 10 from J, leaving 20 bases between them. Germline V gene sequence: CDR1 SGDLS, CDR2 YYNGEE. The CDR3, as DNA: TGTGCCAGCACGCCTACAACGTCGACTCCCGAGCAGTTCTTC. It yields the protein CASTPTTSTPEQFF.

The V and J genes are TRBV28 and TRBJ1-1; D might be TRBD1 (5 bases). The germline V gene has CDR1 MDHEN and CDR2 SYDVKM. Trimming took off 3 bases at V and 4 bases at J, with 15 bases between the two ends. The CDR3 covers 15 residues. The CDR3 DNA sequence: TGTGCCAGCAGTTTGAGACTCAGGGCGGCCACTGAAGCTTTCTTT. Its protein product is CASSLRLRAATEAFF.

V usage is TRBV9 and J usage is TRBJ2-7, with a weak D call TRBD2 (6 bases). Trimming removed 0 bases from V and 6 bases from J, with 13 bases in between. CDR3 size: 14 residues. Germline assignment: CDR1 SGDLS and CDR2 YYNGEE. The CDR3 reads CASSVEVGRGEQYF. CDR3 sequence (DNA): TGTGCCAGCAGCGTAGAGGTCGGGAGAGGCGAGCAGTACTTC. The full variable domain, in which reference TRBV9 and TRBJ2-7 provide the parts outside the CDR3, is DSGVTQTPKHLITATGQRVTLRCSPRSGDLSVYWYQQSLDQGLQFLIQYYNGEERAKGNILERFSAQQFPDLHSELNLSSLELGDSALYFCASSVEVGRGEQYFGPGTRLTVT.

The CDR3 bases are TGTGCCACCAGCAGAGATTCCGGGTACGAGCAGTACTTC. Translated: CATSRDSGYEQYF. The genes are TRBV15 and TRBJ2-7; D is ambiguous. From germline, CDR1 is LNHNV and CDR2 YYDKDF (reference sequence). The CDR3 consists of 13 residues. V lost 0 bases, J lost 4 bases, and 7 bases lay in between.

The genes are TRBV27 and TRBJ2-5; D is unresolved. The germline V gene has CDR1 MNHEY and CDR2 SMNVEV (reference sequence). The length of the CDR3 is 12 residues. The V end was cut by 7 bases, the J end by 5 bases, with 11 bases between. This CDR3 is CASTSLFETQYF. The CDR3 coding sequence is TGTGCCAGCACCTCCCTCTTTGAGACCCAGTACTTC.

The chain combines TRBV18 with TRBJ1-5; no firm D call. The CDR3 spans 12 residues. V dropped 3 bases and J dropped 4 bases, with 4 bases sitting between them. From germline, CDR1 is KGHSH and CDR2 LQKENI. Written as DNA, the CDR3 is TGTGCCAGCTCACCCAAAAATCAGCCCCAGCATTTT. The encoded protein is CASSPKNQPQHF. Full variable domain (missing parts from reference TRBV18 and TRBJ1-5): NAGVMQNPRHLVRRRGQEARLRCSPMKGHSHVYWYRQLPEEGLKFMVYLQKENIIDESGMPKERFSAEFPKEGPSILRIQQVVRGDSAAYFCASSPKNQPQHFGDGTRLSIL.

The J gene is TRBJ2-3, the V gene TRBV5-1, with D maybe TRBD1 (6 bases). This CDR3 spans 15 amino acids. The germline gives CDR1 SGHRS, CDR2 YFSETQ. Between the trimmed V and J ends, which lost 4 bases and 2 bases, there was a span of 14 bases. CDR3 sequence (DNA): TGCGCCAGCAGCGTACAGGGTTTAAACACAGATACGCAGTATTTT. Translation gives CASSVQGLNTDTQYF.

This clone has a single count. This sequence joins TRBV2 and TRBJ2-7; 7 bases are a match to TRBD1. Germline V lookup: CDR1 SNHLY, CDR2 FYNNEI. The CDR3 length is 12 residues. Unmatched junction bases numbered 6, after V lost 7 bases and J lost 6 bases. The CDR3 DNA reads TGTGCCAGCACCCGGACAGGATCCGAGCAGTACTTC. Residues: CASTRTGSEQYF.

V and J are TRBV7-6 and TRBJ2-6, with TRBD1 matching 8 bases. There are 17 residues in the CDR3. Unmatched junction bases numbered 2, after V lost 1 base and J lost 0 bases. CDR1 and CDR2 (germline): SGHVS, FNYEAQ. CDR3 bases: TGTGCCAGCAGCTTAGGGACAGGGCTCTCTGGGGCCAACGTCCTGACTTTC. Its translation is CASSLGTGLSGANVLTF.

V is TRBV4-2 and J is TRBJ2-1; TRBD2 aligns across 13 bases. CDR1 and CDR2 from the germline V gene are LGHNA and YNFKEQ. The CDR3 runs 18 residues. V dropped 3 bases and J dropped 0; count of bases not matched to a gene: 5. As DNA, the CDR3 is TGTGCCAGCAGCCAGGGACTAGCGGGACCGAGCTCCTACAATGAGCAGTTCTTC. It is translated as CASSQGLAGPSSYNEQFF.

The chain couples TRBV7-7 to TRBJ2-1, with 9 bases aligning to TRBD2. CDR3 size: 13 residues. J lost 14 bases, V lost 5 bases, and 10 bases had no gene match. Per germline, CDR1 SSHAT and CDR2 FNYEAQ (reference sequence). The CDR3, as DNA: TGTGCCAGCAGCGAGACTAGCGGAGAAAAGGAGTTCTTC. This sequence encodes CASSETSGEKEFF.

The chain recombines TRBV5-4 with TRBJ2-5, with TRBD2 matching 12 bases. The germline CDR1 and CDR2 sequences are SGHNT and YYREEE (reference sequence). J gave up 5 bases and V 2 bases, and 7 bases lay outside the gene matches. The CDR3 covers 16 residues. CDR3 nucleotide sequence: TGTGCCAGCAGCTTACGGCTAGCGGGAGGGGAGGAGACCCAGTACTTC. Translating gives CASSLRLAGGEETQYF.

This chain joins TRBV27 and TRBJ2-7; possibly TRBD2 for D (6 bases). The CDR3 is 14 amino acids. Trimming took off 4 bases at V and 5 bases at J, with 15 bases between the two ends. Per the germline V gene, CDR1 is MNHEY and CDR2 is SMNVEV (reference sequence). The CDR3 DNA follows: TGTGCCAGCAGTTCCCAATGGAGGGGCCACGAGCAGTACTTC. It specifies CASSSQWRGHEQYF.

V is TRBV28 and J is TRBJ1-2; 7 bases are a match to TRBD1. In germline, CDR1 is MDHEN, CDR2 SYDVKM. The CDR3 is 14 amino acids. Trimming took 4 bases from V and 4 from J; bases not matched to a gene: 6. The CDR3 loop reads CASSSRQGPYGYTF. CDR3 bases: TGTGCCAGCAGTTCAAGACAGGGTCCCTATGGCTACACCTTC.

The chain has TRBV2 and TRBJ2-3; 9 bases are a match to TRBD2. Germline trimming cut 7 bases from V and 4 bases from J; bases unmatched to any gene: 3. The CDR3 spans 13 residues. Per the germline V gene, CDR1 is SNHLY and CDR2 is FYNNEI. CDR3: CASMREGPDTQYF. As DNA, the CDR3 is TGTGCCAGCATGCGGGAGGGCCCAGATACGCAGTATTTT.

V is TRBV11-2 and J is TRBJ2-1; 8 nucleotides align to TRBD2. J gave up 5 bases and V 5 bases, and 8 bases lay outside the gene matches. The germline V gene encodes CDR1 SGHAT and CDR2 FQNNGV. The CDR3 spans 15 residues. This CDR3 is CASSQSGSNDNEQFF. The CDR3 DNA reads as TGTGCCAGCAGCCAGAGCGGGAGTAACGACAATGAGCAGTTCTTC. Filled out from reference TRBV11-2 and TRBJ2-1, the complete variable domain reads EAGVAQSPRYKIIEKRQSVAFWCNPISGHATLYWYQQILGQGPKLLIQFQNNGVVDDSQLPKDRFSAERLKGVDSTLKIQPAKLEDSAVYLCASSQSGSNDNEQFFGPGTRLTVL.

This sequence joins TRBV28 and TRBJ2-7, with D possibly matching TRBD1 (5 bases). The CDR3 runs to 14 residues. In germline, CDR1 is MDHEN, CDR2 SYDVKM. Trimming removed 5 bases from V and 2 bases from J, with 13 bases in between. The CDR3 spells CASSQQTDTYEQYF. The CDR3 bases are TGTGCCAGCAGTCAGCAGACAGACACCTACGAGCAGTACTTC.

This clone was detected only once. The chain carries TRBV25-1 and TRBJ2-5, with TRBD2 matching over 11 bases. V gave up 2 bases and J gave up 3 bases; unmatched junction bases: 2. This CDR3 is built from 15 residues. Germline lookup yields CDR1 MGHDK and CDR2 SYGVNS. The CDR3 here is CASSEGTSGEETQYF. The DNA of the CDR3 is TGTGCCAGCAGTGAAGGGACTAGCGGAGAAGAGACCCAGTACTTC.

V usage is TRBV10-3 and J usage is TRBJ1-5, with TRBD1 identical over 7 bases. There are 15 residues in the CDR3. Germline V CDR1 and CDR2: ENHRY, SYGVKD. Trimming at V came to 10 bases and at J to 2 bases, leaving 11 bases not matched to a gene. CDR3 sequence reads: CATTSTGVGNQPQHF. The DNA for the CDR3 is TGTGCCACCACTTCAACAGGGGTGGGCAATCAGCCCCAGCATTTT.

The chain uses TRBV5-1 and TRBJ2-5; 12 nucleotides agree with TRBD2. This CDR3 has 18 residues. With V trimmed by 2 bases and J by 5 bases, 13 bases remained unmatched. Per the germline V gene, CDR1 is SGHRS and CDR2 is YFSETQ. The chain's CDR3 is CASSFYPSGRVNPETQYF. CDR3 coding DNA: TGCGCCAGCAGCTTCTACCCTAGCGGGAGGGTTAATCCGGAGACCCAGTACTTC.

The CDR3 reads CASLPRRDSYEQYF. In DNA, the CDR3 is TGTGCCAGCCTACCCCGTCGGGACTCCTACGAGCAGTACTTC. This sequence joins TRBV7-2 and TRBJ2-7; D is possibly TRBD2 (5 bases). Germline-derived CDR1 and CDR2 are SGHTA and FQGNSA. The CDR3 has 14 amino acids. Trimming removed 8 bases at V and 0 bases at J, with 14 bases between.

The genes are TRBV6-1 and TRBJ2-7; D is ambiguous. Germline V CDR1 and CDR2: MNHNS, SASEGT. This CDR3 comprises 12 residues. The V gene lost 4 bases and the J gene lost 3 bases, with 7 bases spanning the gap. The CDR3 bases are TGTGCCAGCAGTGTCGTTAGCTACGAGCAGTACTTC. Translating it yields CASSVVSYEQYF.

The rearrangement links TRBV27 to TRBJ1-2, with D perhaps TRBD1 (5 bases). The germline V and J ends were trimmed by 2 bases and 4 bases, with 17 bases remaining between them. The CDR3 consists of 16 residues. The germline V gene has CDR1 MNHEY and CDR2 SMNVEV (reference sequence). CDR3 region: CASSLGGVFLGYGYTF. Here the CDR3 DNA reads TGTGCCAGCAGTTTAGGGGGGGTTTTTCTGGGCTATGGCTACACCTTC.

V and J are TRBV6-1 and TRBJ2-3, with D perhaps matching TRBD1 (6 bases). Germline V CDR1 and CDR2: MNHNS, SASEGT. The V gene lost 4 bases and the J gene lost 1 base, with 12 bases spanning the gap. The length of the CDR3 is 15 residues. CDR3 DNA sequence: TGTGCCAGCAGTGTAATGGGGGCTGGCACAGATACGCAGTATTTT. It specifies CASSVMGAGTDTQYF.

This chain joins TRBV5-1 and TRBJ1-3; D is uncertain. CDR1 and CDR2 from the germline V gene are SGHRS and YFSETQ. This CDR3 has 14 residues. Trimming took 5 bases from V and 0 from J, leaving 9 bases between them. CDR3 sequence reads: CASRMTTSGNTIYF. CDR3 in DNA: TGCGCCAGCAGGATGACAACCTCTGGAAACACCATATATTTT.

This CDR3 is CASSVQGGYGYTF. The CDR3 region has the DNA TGTGCCAGCAGTGTACAGGGGGGCTATGGCTACACCTTC. The chain joins TRBV2 to TRBJ1-2; 8 bases map to TRBD1. V lost 4 bases and J lost 4; bases outside the gene matches: 2. Germline loops: CDR1 SNHLY, CDR2 FYNNEI. This CDR3 is 13 amino acids long.

V and J are TRBV6-1 and TRBJ2-5; possible D gene TRBD1, 6 bases. Trimming removed 2 bases at V and 4 bases at J, with 11 bases between. The germline CDR1 and CDR2 sequences are MNHNS and SASEGT. The CDR3 consists of 14 residues. The CDR3 sequence: CASSELVGGETQYF. The CDR3 DNA reads as TGTGCCAGCAGTGAACTGGTAGGGGGAGAGACCCAGTACTTC.